Listed below are T cell receptor beta chains from one sample, sequenced in a study of beta chain features in type 1 diabetes. Profiling relied on immunoSEQ multiplex PCR, and the TCRdb table lists in-frame clones only, not all of them. The sample lists around 340,000 clones, roughly 8% occurring once. Sequenced: central memory CD4+ T cells from blood. Source of these receptors: a woman aged 18-29 years in good health. The CDR3 runs from the conserved cysteine through the conserved F or W. The D gene is left open where the match is weak. Only some rows state a clone size, as once, few, many or a class for expanded clones.

TRBJ1-1 | few | . | TRBV5-6 | CASSVGYANTEAFF | TGTGCCAGCAGCGTGGGGTATGCGAACACTGAAGCTTTCTTT
TRBJ2-6 | many | TRBD1 | TRBV15 | CATTGQGGQGANVLTF | TGTGCCACCACGGGACAGGGAGGACAAGGGGCCAACGTCCTGACTTTC
TRBJ1-1 | . | . | TRBV5-1 | CASRPGVSLNTEAFF | TGCGCCAGCAGGCCAGGGGTGAGCTTGAACACTGAAGCTTTCTTT
TRBJ2-3 | few | TRBD2 | TRBV25-1 | CASSPKAGVTDTQYF | TGTGCCAGCAGCCCAAAAGCGGGAGTGACAGATACGCAGTATTTT
TRBJ2-7 | . | TRBD2 | TRBV4-1 | CASSRRREGYEQYF | TGCGCCAGCAGCCGTAGGCGGGAGGGCTACGAGCAGTACTTC
TRBJ2-5 | few | . | TRBV28 | CASSRASTTQYF | TGTGCCAGCAGTAGAGCCTCAACAACCCAGTACTTC
TRBJ2-1 | few | . | TRBV7-8 | CASSLFRSYNEQFF | TGTGCCAGCAGCTTATTCCGCTCCTACAATGAGCAGTTCTTC
TRBJ1-1 | . | . | TRBV6-5 | CASMGWAPSQAFF | TGTGCCAGCATGGGTTGGGCGCCCAGTCAGGCTTTCTTT
TRBJ1-1 | few | . | TRBV11-2 | CASSLTGTNTEAFF | TGTGCCAGCAGTCTAACAGGGACGAACACTGAAGCTTTCTTT
TRBJ2-7 | few | . | TRBV5-6 | CASSLSRGEQYF | TGTGCCAGCAGCTTGTCCCGGGGCGAGCAGTACTTC
TRBJ2-7 | few | . | TRBV27 | CASSFKASDSYEQYF | TGTGCCAGCAGTTTTAAGGCTAGCGACTCCTACGAGCAGTACTTC
TRBJ2-3 | . | . | TRBV5-1 | CASSPGWGASTDTQYF | TGCGCCAGCAGCCCCGGTTGGGGGGCTAGCACAGATACGCAGTATTTT
TRBJ2-1 | . | TRBD2 | TRBV29-1 | CSGRGLGGNEQFF | TGCAGCGGACGGGGGTTGGGAGGGAATGAGCAGTTCTTC
TRBJ2-2 | few | . | TRBV23-1 | CASSRPDRYTGELFF | TGCGCCAGCAGTCGCCCGGACCGATACACCGGGGAGCTGTTTTTT
TRBJ2-1 | few | . | TRBV19 | CASSPDPRGISYNEQFF | TGTGCCAGTAGTCCCGACCCCCGGGGGATTTCCTACAATGAGCAGTTCTTC
TRBJ1-1 | . | TRBD1 | TRBV28 | CASSGPGGRTEAFF | TGTGCCAGCAGCGGACCAGGGGGCCGTACTGAAGCTTTCTTT
TRBJ1-4 | few | TRBD1 | TRBV7-2 | CASSSGTGNEKLFF | TGTGCCAGCAGCTCCGGGACAGGGAACGAAAAACTGTTTTTT
TRBJ2-5 | . | . | TRBV4-1 | CASSHRPVETQYF | TGCGCCAGCAGCCATCGACCGGTGGAGACCCAGTACTTC
TRBJ2-1 | few | TRBD2 | TRBV15 | CATSRDGGLAGGSRGNEQFF | TGTGCCACCAGCAGAGACGGCGGGCTAGCGGGAGGTTCACGGGGGAATGAGCAGTTCTTC
TRBJ1-2 | . | TRBD1 | TRBV28 | CASRVNRGLGYTF | TGTGCCAGCAGGGTTAACAGGGGGCTCGGCTACACCTTC
TRBJ2-5 | . | . | TRBV7-7 | CASSSLPGTQETQYF | TGTGCTAGCAGCTCCCTTCCCGGGACTCAAGAGACCCAGTACTTC
TRBJ1-4 | . | TRBD1 | TRBV7-9 | CASSRQGATNEKLFF | TGTGCCAGCAGCCGCCAGGGGGCTACTAATGAAAAACTGTTTTTT
TRBJ2-1 | many | TRBD1 | TRBV27 | CASILQGGHNEQFF | TGTGCCAGCATCTTACAGGGGGGACACAATGAGCAGTTCTTC
TRBJ2-5 | . | TRBD1 | TRBV2 | CASSGTGGRWETQYF | TGTGCCAGCAGTGGGACAGGCGGAAGGTGGGAGACCCAGTACTTC
TRBJ2-5 | few | . | TRBV5-1 | CASSLVGAHQETQYF | TGCGCCAGCAGCTTGGTAGGGGCCCACCAAGAGACCCAGTACTTC
TRBJ2-5 | . | . | TRBV10-3 | CAISEPQGPQETQYF | TGTGCCATCAGTGAGCCACAGGGCCCACAAGAGACCCAGTACTTC
TRBJ2-5 | . | . | TRBV19 | CASSADQETQYF | TGTGCCAGTAGTGCCGACCAAGAGACCCAGTACTTC
TRBJ2-1 | . | . | TRBV7-9 | CASSPSYNEQFF | TGTGCCAGCAGCCCAAGTTACAATGAGCAGTTCTTC
TRBJ2-7 | many | TRBD2 | TRBV10-3 | CATAGEGEQYF | TGTGCCACCGCCGGGGAGGGCGAGCAGTACTTC
TRBJ2-3 | . | . | TRBV4-3 | CASSQEVDRFTDTQYF | TGCGCCAGCAGCCAAGAGGTAGACAGGTTCACAGATACGCAGTATTTT
TRBJ1-2 | many | TRBD1 | TRBV7-2 | CASRGQYHSNYGYTF | TGTGCCAGCAGGGGACAGTACCACTCCAACTATGGCTACACCTTC
TRBJ2-4 | few | TRBD2 | TRBV18 | CASSLVASGSAKNIQYF | TGTGCCAGCTCACTTGTTGCTAGCGGATCAGCCAAAAACATTCAGTACTTC
TRBJ2-7 | few | . | TRBV4-1 | CASSQVAGEGEQYF | TGCGCCAGCAGCCAGGTCGCAGGCGAGGGGGAGCAGTACTTC
TRBJ1-2 | many | . | TRBV6-6 | CASSYTGQNYGYTF | TGTGCCAGCAGTTACACGGGGCAAAACTATGGCTACACCTTC
TRBJ2-7 | . | TRBD1 | TRBV10-3 | CAILSEQGVYEQYF | TGTGCCATCCTTTCCGAACAGGGGGTCTACGAGCAGTACTTC
TRBJ1-5 | . | . | TRBV2 | CASGVNQPQHF | TGTGCCAGCGGGGTAAATCAGCCCCAGCATTTT
TRBJ2-2 | few | . | TRBV5-4 | CASSLGWDTGELFF | TGTGCCAGCAGCTTGGGGTGGGACACCGGGGAGCTGTTTTTT
TRBJ1-1 | . | . | TRBV9 | CASSVDGGNTEAFF | TGTGCCAGCAGCGTAGACGGCGGGAACACTGAAGCTTTCTTT
TRBJ2-3 | . | . | TRBV7-2 | CASSLVSFGSSGTDTQYF | TGTGCCAGCAGCTTAGTCAGTTTCGGGAGTTCGGGCACAGATACGCAGTATTTT
TRBJ1-4 | few | . | TRBV27 | CASARTALEKLFF | TGTGCCAGCGCTCGGACAGCCCTGGAAAAACTGTTTTTT
TRBJ2-3 | many | . | TRBV4-3 | CASSQDPSGFQQYF | TGCGCCAGCAGCCAAGATCCCTCAGGTTTTCAGCAGTATTTT
TRBJ2-2 | . | . | TRBV5-1 | CASSSPGRNTGELFF | TGCGCCAGCAGCTCACCGGGACGAAACACCGGGGAGCTGTTTTTT